This T cell receptor beta chain was retrieved from a study of metastatic and nonmetastatic thyroid tumors. Study in general: It was across blood and tumor or nodule tissue from malignant and benign thyroid patients that repertoires were compared.

All patients were treatment-naive before thyroid surgery. Study-wide results and caveats: Benign nodules were reported to have significantly lower TCR beta diversity than malignant thyroid tumors, in blood and tumor.

As handled by the study authors: In papillary thyroid cancer, a distant-metastasis classifier was built using CDR3 differences across clinicopathological groups. Via MiXCR, TCRdb re-called the PCR reads. The V and J calls were determined by TCRdb, not by the authors. The table includes 43,000 or so clones, roughly 15% detected once. The CDR3 is 15 amino acids. Trimming took 2 bases from V and 7 from J; bases not matched to a gene: 6. The germline V gene has CDR1 MDHEN and CDR2 SYDVKM. Note on this clone: Its matching antigen is unknown.

The chain carries TRBV28 and TRBJ2-2; 8 bases agree with TRBD2. The sample comprised blood. The clonotype originates from a female donor with papillary thyroid cancer or a benign thyroid nodule (not recorded which). Some clones in this sample may be carry-over from other donors' samples. CDR3 DNA sequence: TGTGCCAGCAGTTTAGAAGCGGGAGTAATCGGGGAGCTGTTTTTT. Translated: CASSLEAGVIGELFF.